The next 19 T cell receptor beta chains were all read from a single sample in a study of breast tumors, draining lymph nodes, adjacent tissues. Axillary draining lymph nodes of breast cancer patients supplied the node samples. TCRdb passed the multiplex PCR reads through MiXCR, listing each CDR3 protein once. The table lists 290,000 or so distinct CDR3 sequences, over 25% of them singletons. The source material was axillary lymph node tissue. The source is a female donor with breast cancer. Some clones in this sample may be carry-over from other donors' samples.

In this sample, this clonotype turned up many times. The chain combines TRBV12-3 or TRBV12-4 with TRBJ1-4; D unresolved. The CDR3 length is 14 residues. Trimming pared 6 bases from V and 0 bases from J, leaving 8 bases between. The CDR3 coding sequence is TGTGCCAGCAGATCGGCGGCAACTAATGAAAAACTGTTTTTT. Protein product: CASRSAATNEKLFF.

This clonotype was recorded at least ten times. This sequence joins TRBV5-1 and TRBJ2-5; 10 nucleotides line up with TRBD2. V trimming: 2 bases; J trimming: 2 bases; junction bases outside the gene matches: 3. Germline CDR1 and CDR2: SGHRS and YFSETQ. The CDR3 spans 15 residues. Here the CDR3 reads CASSFSGRNQETQYF. The DNA for the CDR3 is TGCGCCAGCAGCTTTAGCGGGAGGAATCAAGAGACCCAGTACTTC.

This clonotype was found many times. CDR3 sequence: CASSFSPGRQYF. CDR3 coding DNA: TGTGCCAGCAGTTTTTCCCCTGGTCGGCAGTACTTC. The J gene is TRBJ2-7, the V gene TRBV12-3 or TRBV12-4; D uncertain. CDR3 length: 12 residues. Trimming removed 3 bases at V and 9 bases at J, with 12 bases between.

This clonotype was observed at least ten times. The genes are TRBV7-2 and TRBJ2-1; 16 nucleotides match TRBD2. The CDR3 sequence is 15 residues long. The V gene's germline CDR1 is SGHTA and CDR2 FQGNSA. V shed 5 bases and J 9 bases; nucleotides not matched to a gene: 4. The CDR3 DNA reads TGTGCCAGCAGCCGGGGACTAGCGGGAGGGGCTGAGCAGTTCTTC. It codes for CASSRGLAGGAEQFF.

As to this clonotype: One end of the junction fails to match germline, which may point to a read error. The genes are TRBV9 and TRBJ1-4; the match to TRBD1 covers 8 bases. CDR3 size: 16 residues. Per the germline V gene, CDR1 is SGDLS and CDR2 is YYNGEE. The CDR3 coding sequence is TGTGCCAGCAGCCCCGGACAGGGTAGCCCTAATGAAAAACTGTCTTTT. This sequence encodes CASSPGQGSPNEKLSF.

This clonotype was detected many times. The chain joins TRBV19 to TRBJ2-7; D uncertain. CDR1 and CDR2 from the germline V gene are LNHDA and SQIVND (reference sequence). The V end was cut by 0 bases, the J end by 5 bases, with 14 bases between. This CDR3 region has 15 residues. The CDR3 spells CASSIEHTAPHEQYF. CDR3 coding DNA: TGTGCCAGTAGTATAGAACACACCGCGCCCCACGAGCAGTACTTC.

The chain is built from TRBV11-2 and TRBJ2-7, with 10 bases aligning to TRBD2. CDR1 and CDR2 (germline): SGHAT, FQNNGV. This CDR3 comprises 15 residues. With 3 bases clipped from V and 3 bases from J, the junction kept 5 bases outside the gene matches. CDR3 sequence reads: CASSFSASGSYEQYF. The CDR3 DNA follows: TGTGCCAGCAGCTTTTCTGCTAGCGGGAGCTACGAGCAGTACTTC. Looking up the rest from reference TRBV11-2 and TRBJ2-7 gives the full variable domain: EAGVAQSPRYKIIEKRQSVAFWCNPISGHATLYWYQQILGQGPKLLIQFQNNGVVDDSQLPKDRFSAERLKGVDSTLKIQPAKLEDSAVYLCASSFSASGSYEQYFGPGTRLTVT.

The chain recombines TRBV28 with TRBJ2-1; no clear D gene. CDR1 and CDR2 from the germline V gene are MDHEN and SYDVKM. The CDR3 totals 15 residues. V dropped 7 bases and J dropped 0 bases, with 13 bases sitting between them. CDR3 bases: TGTGCCAGCACGCGACCGCCCAGCTCCTACAATGAGCAGTTCTTC. It codes for CASTRPPSSYNEQFF.

Regarding this clonotype: This could be a read error, since a much larger clone is one nucleotide away. The rearrangement uses TRBV5-4 and TRBJ2-5, with 7 bases fitting TRBD1. V was pared by 4 bases and J by 4 bases, with 7 bases of the junction left unmatched. Per the germline V gene, CDR1 is SGHNT and CDR2 is YYREEE (reference sequence). CDR3 size: 14 residues. The CDR3 DNA reads as TGTGCCAGCAGCCTTGACAGGGTAGGAGAGACCCAGTACTTC. Amino acid sequence: CASSLDRVGETQYF.

This clonotype has at least ten counts. The gene calls are TRBV11-2 and TRBJ2-1; 7 positions match TRBD2. CDR1 is SGHAT and CDR2 is FQNNGV in the germline V gene. There are 15 residues in the CDR3. After removal of 3 bases from V and 5 bases from J, the junction contained 7 bases not matched to a gene. The CDR3 is CASSFRLAADNEQFF. In DNA, the CDR3 is TGTGCCAGCAGCTTCCGTCTAGCGGCGGACAATGAGCAGTTCTTC.

The chain carries TRBV25-1 and TRBJ2-5; 8 nucleotides line up with TRBD2. The V and J ends lost 4 bases and 2 bases, in that order; junction bases with no gene match: 21. The CDR3 contains 20 residues. The germline gives CDR1 MGHDK, CDR2 SYGVNS. For the CDR3, the DNA is TGTGCCAGCAGTGCTGAAGGTCGGACTAGCCTGGGTGGGATACAAGAGACCCAGTACTTC. It codes for CASSAEGRTSLGGIQETQYF.

The table lists this clonotype with a few counts. The chain carries TRBV2 and TRBJ2-4, with unresolved D. With 8 bases removed from V and 0 bases from J, the gap between germline ends came to 11 bases. The CDR3 contains 14 residues. Germline V CDR1 and CDR2: SNHLY, FYNNEI. CDR3 coding DNA: TGTGCCAGCGGATCCGGGCTAGCCAAAAACATTCAGTACTTC. Residues: CASGSGLAKNIQYF.

In this sample, this clonotype turned up many times. V usage is TRBV4-2 and J usage is TRBJ2-3, with 12 bases that match TRBD2. Losses at the gene ends were 3 bases for V and 4 bases for J; bases not matched to a gene: 5. The CDR3 extends over 16 amino acids. Germline V gives CDR1 LGHNA, CDR2 YNFKEQ. Here the CDR3 DNA reads TGTGCCAGCAGCCATCTGACTAGCGGGAGCGCAGATACGCAGTATTTT. Protein sequence: CASSHLTSGSADTQYF.

This clonotype has at least ten counts. The chain links TRBV6-1 to TRBJ2-5, with 13 bases aligning to TRBD2. Germline V gives CDR1 MNHNS, CDR2 SASEGT. The CDR3 totals 16 residues. Trimming at V came to 6 bases and at J to 3 bases, leaving 7 bases not matched to a gene. The CDR3 here is CASRGLAGVAEETQYF. In DNA form, the CDR3 reads TGTGCCAGCAGAGGACTAGCGGGAGTAGCTGAAGAGACCCAGTACTTC.

In its sample, this clonotype was seen many times. The V gene is TRBV5-8, the J gene TRBJ1-6, with D hard to call. From germline, CDR1 is SGHTS and CDR2 YDEGEE. The CDR3 is 15 residues long. The V end was cut by 0 bases, the J end by 9 bases, with 13 bases between. The CDR3 DNA reads as TGTGCCAGCAGCTTGGACAGTCTCGGCGGTTCACCCCTCCACTTT. Translating it yields CASSLDSLGGSPLHF.

About this clonotype: A much more abundant neighbour one base away suggests this may be a read error. The chain links TRBV4-3 to TRBJ2-2; tentatively, D is TRBD1 (6 bases). CDR1 is LGHNA and CDR2 is YSLEER in the germline V gene. The CDR3 has 15 residues. CDR3 sequence: CASSQRLGDTGELVF. The CDR3 DNA is TGCGCCAGCAGCCAGAGATTGGGGGACACCGGGGAGCTGGTTTTT.

This clonotype has a count of ten or more. V usage is TRBV6-5 and J usage is TRBJ2-5, with 7 bases aligning to TRBD2. The CDR3 sequence is 14 residues long. With V trimmed by 0 bases and J by 7 bases, 5 bases remained unmatched. The germline V gene has CDR1 MNHEY and CDR2 SVGAGI. CDR3 DNA sequence: TGTGCCAGCAGTTACTCGACTTGGGAGGGGACCCAGTACTTC. Encoded protein: CASSYSTWEGTQYF.

The sample holds many counts of this clonotype. This chain joins TRBV9 and TRBJ1-6; maybe TRBD1 (6 bases). This CDR3 spans 14 amino acids. V gave up 0 bases and J gave up 7 bases, with 8 bases separating them. The germline V gene has CDR1 SGDLS and CDR2 YYNGEE. CDR3 sequence: CASSVGTGNSPLHF. CDR3 DNA sequence: TGTGCCAGCAGCGTAGGTACAGGGAATTCACCCCTCCACTTT.

Of note for this clonotype: Likely a read error: the CDR3 ends without its conserved phenylalanine or tryptophan. V gene TRBV5-1 combines with J gene TRBJ2-1, with no clear D. CDR1 and CDR2 (germline): SGHRS, YFSETQ. Between the trimmed V and J ends, which lost 4 bases and 3 bases, there was a span of 29 bases. The CDR3 consists of 20 residues. CDR3 DNA sequence: TGCGCCAGCAGCGTGGTTGAGTTGAATTTATGGCCCAACTTCTACAATGAGCAGTTCTGC. Encoded protein: CASSVVELNLWPNFYNEQFC.